A selection of T cell receptor beta chains follows, all from one sample in a study of blood T cell repertoires in COVID-19. Using immunoSEQ multiplex PCR, the repertoire was profiled, and TCRdb retains in-frame clones only, with some absent. The sample shows about 170,000 clones, 80% to 85% of them seen only once. The sample taken for sequencing was peripheral blood. These receptors were taken from a human donor with acute or convalescent COVID-19. The donor label of this sample is uncertain. Each CDR3 is given with its conserved first and last residue. A D gene is named only where the DNA matches it firmly. Expanded clones get a size class; other rows say once, few or many, or leave the size out.

J: TRBJ2-7
size: .
D: TRBD1
V: TRBV5-4
CDR3: CASSPTGGSSYEQYF
DNA: TGTGCCAGCAGCCCTACAGGGGGAAGCTCCTACGAGCAGTACTTC

J: TRBJ1-4
size: .
D: .
V: TRBV28
CDR3: CASSLRGTNEKLFF
DNA: TGTGCCAGCAGCCTCAGGGGAACTAATGAAAAACTGTTTTTT

J: TRBJ2-7
size: .
D: .
V: TRBV5-4
CDR3: CASSWSPRERTSYEQYF
DNA: TGTGCCAGCAGCTGGAGCCCCCGGGAGAGAACCTCCTACGAGCAGTACTTC

J: TRBJ2-7
size: once
D: TRBD2
V: TRBV5-1
CDR3: CASSPGPGGLLYEQYF
DNA: TGCGCCAGCAGCCCGGGACCGGGGGGACTCCTCTACGAGCAGTACTTC

J: TRBJ1-4
size: .
D: TRBD1
V: TRBV28
CDR3: CASSPGQNEKLFF
DNA: TGTGCCAGCAGTCCGGGACAGAATGAAAAACTGTTTTTT

J: TRBJ2-2
size: .
D: .
V: TRBV7-6
CDR3: CASSLDPGAGELFF
DNA: TGTGCCAGCAGTTTGGACCCGGGGGCCGGGGAGCTGTTTTTT

J: TRBJ1-5
size: .
D: .
V: TRBV5-1
CDR3: CASSEDSIYQPQHF
DNA: TGCGCCAGCAGCGAGGACAGTATATATCAGCCCCAGCATTTT

J: TRBJ1-4
size: .
D: TRBD1
V: TRBV28
CDR3: CASSLQVTQGFYEKLFF
DNA: TGTGCCAGCAGTTTACAAGTGACACAGGGGTTTTACGAAAAACTGTTTTTT

J: TRBJ2-7
size: .
D: .
V: TRBV18
CDR3: CASSPGTDYYEQYF
DNA: TGTGCCAGCTCGCCCGGGACGGACTACTACGAGCAGTACTTC

J: TRBJ1-6
size: .
D: .
V: TRBV28
CDR3: CASSLLGSSYNSPLHF
DNA: TGTGCCAGCAGTTTATTAGGGAGCTCCTATAATTCACCCCTCCACTTT

J: TRBJ1-5
size: .
D: .
V: TRBV21-1
CDR3: CASSKVPFGQDGNQPQHF
DNA: TGTGCCAGCAGCAAAGTGCCGTTCGGACAGGACGGCAATCAGCCCCAGCATTTT

J: TRBJ1-2
size: few
D: .
V: TRBV5-4
CDR3: CASSSRVAYGYTF
DNA: TGTGCCAGCAGCTCTCGGGTCGCCTATGGCTACACCTTC

J: TRBJ2-5
size: .
D: TRBD2
V: TRBV7-9
CDR3: CASSLVGDSGLQETQYF
DNA: TGTGCCAGCAGCTTAGTCGGGGATAGCGGGCTCCAAGAGACCCAGTACTTC

J: TRBJ2-1
size: few
D: TRBD2
V: TRBV5-4
CDR3: CASSSPGLAGVNNEQFF
DNA: TGTGCCAGCAGCTCCCCGGGACTAGCGGGAGTAAACAATGAGCAGTTCTTC

J: TRBJ2-7
size: few
D: TRBD1
V: TRBV2
CDR3: CASMISQGVHEQYF
DNA: TGTGCCAGCATGATCTCACAGGGGGTTCACGAGCAGTACTTC

J: TRBJ2-7
size: .
D: .
V: TRBV5-1
CDR3: CASSLEGDSYEQYF
DNA: TGCGCCAGCAGCTTGGAAGGGGACTCCTACGAGCAGTACTTC

J: TRBJ2-7
size: .
D: TRBD1
V: TRBV5-1
CDR3: CASSLATTGSSYEQYF
DNA: TGCGCCAGCAGCTTGGCCACGACAGGGAGCTCCTACGAGCAGTACTTC

J: TRBJ1-1
size: few
D: TRBD1
V: TRBV19
CDR3: CASTKQGSGTEAFF
DNA: TGTGCCAGTACTAAACAGGGGTCAGGTACTGAAGCTTTCTTT

J: TRBJ1-3
size: .
D: TRBD1
V: TRBV30
CDR3: CAWTSRSTGAGNTIYF
DNA: TGTGCCTGGACCTCCCGATCGACAGGGGCTGGAAACACCATATATTTT

J: TRBJ2-7
size: .
D: TRBD2
V: TRBV28
CDR3: CASSFRGLAGSEQYF
DNA: TGTGCCAGCAGTTTCCGCGGACTAGCGGGCTCCGAGCAGTACTTC

J: TRBJ1-5
size: .
D: .
V: TRBV7-9
CDR3: CASSLSGLGNQPQHF
DNA: TGTGCCAGCAGCTTATCGGGTCTCGGCAATCAGCCCCAGCATTTT

J: TRBJ2-5
size: .
D: TRBD1
V: TRBV28
CDR3: CASSGRTGSVQETQYF
DNA: TGTGCCAGCAGTGGCCGGACAGGTAGCGTCCAAGAGACCCAGTACTTC

J: TRBJ2-2
size: .
D: TRBD2
V: TRBV29-1
CDR3: CSVRPGRGNTGELFF
DNA: TGCAGCGTTCGCCCGGGGAGGGGGAACACCGGGGAGCTGTTTTTT

J: TRBJ1-2
size: .
D: .
V: TRBV19
CDR3: CASSPGNYGYTF
DNA: TGTGCCAGTAGTCCAGGAAACTATGGCTACACCTTC

J: TRBJ2-6
size: .
D: .
V: TRBV11-2
CDR3: CASSLEGSRGANVLTF
DNA: TGTGCCAGCAGCTTAGAAGGGAGTCGGGGGGCCAACGTCCTGACTTTC

J: TRBJ2-5
size: .
D: .
V: TRBV5-8
CDR3: CASSLSGGWETQYF
DNA: TGTGCCAGCAGCTTGTCGGGGGGCTGGGAGACCCAGTACTTC

J: TRBJ1-2
size: .
D: TRBD1
V: TRBV28
CDR3: CASSLPGQGRGGYTF
DNA: TGTGCCAGCAGTTTACCGGGACAGGGGCGGGGAGGCTACACCTTC

J: TRBJ2-7
size: .
D: TRBD1
V: TRBV2
CDR3: CASKTGFDEQYF
DNA: TGTGCCAGCAAGACAGGGTTCGACGAGCAGTACTTC

J: TRBJ1-3
size: few
D: .
V: TRBV7-2
CDR3: CASSLGGSIYF
DNA: TGTGCCAGCAGTCTTGGAGGGTCCATATATTTT

J: TRBJ1-6
size: few
D: .
V: TRBV21-1
CDR3: CATKNETGPPASYNNSPLHF
DNA: TGTGCCACGAAGAATGAAACAGGGCCTCCCGCTTCCTACAATAATTCACCCCTCCACTTT

J: TRBJ1-2
size: .
D: .
V: TRBV18
CDR3: CASSPERGNNYGYTF
DNA: TGTGCCAGCTCACCCGAACGGGGAAACAACTATGGCTACACCTTC

J: TRBJ2-5
size: .
D: TRBD2
V: TRBV4-1
CDR3: CASSPSWDYQETQYF
DNA: TGCGCCAGCAGCCCCTCGTGGGACTATCAAGAGACCCAGTACTTC

J: TRBJ1-1
size: .
D: .
V: TRBV30
CDR3: CAWTWGGNTEAFF
DNA: TGTGCCTGGACCTGGGGGGGGAACACTGAAGCTTTCTTT

J: TRBJ1-2
size: .
D: TRBD1
V: TRBV11-2
CDR3: CASSQDGDRRVGYTF
DNA: TGTGCCAGCAGCCAAGACGGGGACAGGAGGGTTGGCTACACCTTC

J: TRBJ1-5
size: .
D: .
V: TRBV5-1
CDR3: CASSAGTGEQPQHF
DNA: TGCGCCAGCAGCGCGGGGACGGGTGAGCAGCCCCAGCATTTT

J: TRBJ2-7
size: .
D: .
V: TRBV4-1
CDR3: CASSPLGAQSSYEQYF
DNA: TGCGCCAGCAGCCCCCTTGGGGCACAGAGCTCCTACGAGCAGTACTTC

J: TRBJ2-7
size: .
D: .
V: TRBV9
CDR3: CASSVSAASVQYF
DNA: TGTGCCAGCAGCGTCAGCGCGGCCTCAGTGCAGTACTTC

J: TRBJ2-2
size: .
D: .
V: TRBV11-3
CDR3: CASSHPRLVSGELFF
DNA: TGTGCCAGCAGCCACCCTCGACTAGTCTCCGGGGAGCTGTTTTTT

J: TRBJ1-1
size: .
D: .
V: TRBV18
CDR3: CASSPGQIEAFF
DNA: TGTGCCAGCTCCCCCGGACAGATTGAAGCTTTCTTT

J: TRBJ2-3
size: .
D: TRBD2
V: TRBV11-2
CDR3: CASSSLAGGGTDTQYF
DNA: TGTGCCAGCAGTTCCTTAGCGGGAGGTGGGACAGATACGCAGTATTTT

J: TRBJ1-1
size: .
D: .
V: TRBV12-3/TRBV12-4
CDR3: CASSLTENTEAFF
DNA: TGTGCCAGCAGTTTAACAGAGAACACTGAAGCTTTCTTT

J: TRBJ2-1
size: .
D: .
V: TRBV3-1/TRBV3-2
CDR3: CASSQGHSLSSYNEQFF
DNA: TGTGCCAGCAGCCAAGGTCACTCGCTAAGCTCCTACAATGAGCAGTTCTTC

J: TRBJ2-2
size: once
D: TRBD1
V: TRBV19
CDR3: CASQGAGELFF
DNA: TGTGCCAGCCAGGGGGCCGGGGAGCTGTTTTTT

J: TRBJ1-4
size: .
D: .
V: TRBV27
CDR3: CASSSSLARQTTNEKLFF
DNA: TGTGCCAGCAGTTCCTCTCTCGCCCGACAGACAACTAATGAAAAACTGTTTTTT

J: TRBJ2-1
size: .
D: .
V: TRBV7-3
CDR3: CASSLSRGPYREQFF
DNA: TGTGCCAGCAGCTTAAGCAGGGGACCCTATCGTGAGCAGTTCTTC

J: TRBJ2-7
size: .
D: TRBD1
V: TRBV7-6
CDR3: CASSLGSGTGGHEQYF
DNA: TGTGCCAGCAGCTTAGGGTCAGGGACAGGGGGCCACGAGCAGTACTTC

J: TRBJ1-2
size: .
D: TRBD1
V: TRBV9
CDR3: CASTTTGAGYGYTF
DNA: TGTGCCAGCACCACAACAGGGGCAGGGTATGGCTACACCTTC

J: TRBJ2-7
size: .
D: .
V: TRBV3-1/TRBV3-2
CDR3: CASRGSAHQGEQYF
DNA: TGTGCCAGCAGGGGGAGTGCTCATCAGGGGGAGCAGTACTTC

J: TRBJ1-4
size: .
D: .
V: TRBV3-1/TRBV3-2
CDR3: CASSRKLGPDEKLFF
DNA: TGTGCCAGCAGCCGAAAATTGGGGCCGGATGAAAAACTGTTTTTT

J: TRBJ1-5
size: .
D: .
V: TRBV11-3
CDR3: CASSFQLVSQGSGGNQPQHF
DNA: TGTGCCAGCAGCTTTCAACTTGTTTCCCAGGGCTCAGGGGGCAATCAGCCCCAGCATTTT

J: TRBJ1-1
size: few
D: TRBD1
V: TRBV9
CDR3: CASSGPGTGEAFF
DNA: TGTGCCAGCAGCGGGCCGGGGACAGGGGAAGCTTTCTTT

J: TRBJ1-6
size: .
D: .
V: TRBV3-1/TRBV3-2
CDR3: CASSDSGNSPLHF
DNA: TGTGCCAGCAGTGATTCAGGGAATTCACCCCTCCACTTT

J: TRBJ2-4
size: .
D: .
V: TRBV19
CDR3: CASPLTVGAGIRIAKNIQYF
DNA: TGTGCCAGTCCCTTAACCGTAGGGGCAGGGATCCGCATAGCCAAAAACATTCAGTACTTC